These 11 T cell receptor beta chains were all obtained from the same sample, sequenced in a study of siplizumab effects on memory and regulatory T cells. Sequencing was performed with immunoSEQ multiplex PCR; in TCRdb, only in-frame clones are kept and a portion is missing. This sample yields some 100,000 clones, of which 91% are seen a single time; about 2.6% belongs to the top ten. Sequenced material: CD4+ T cells sorted from blood. The receptors were sampled from a human donor in good health. Some clones in this sample may be carry-over from other donors' samples.

J is TRBJ2-5 and V is TRBV2; a possible D gene is TRBD2 (6 bases). Germline CDR1 reads SNHLY; CDR2 reads FYNNEI. CDR3 length equals 13 residues. Trimming cost V 6 bases and J 2 bases, with 10 bases left between them. CDR3 in DNA: TGTGCCAGCAGCGGGACTGCTCAAGAGACCCAGTACTTC. Protein product: CASSGTAQETQYF.

This chain joins TRBV5-4 and TRBJ1-6, with no clear D. The CDR3 covers 14 residues. Germline V lookup: CDR1 SGHNT, CDR2 YYREEE (reference sequence). Trimming stripped 6 bases from V and 8 bases from J, with 15 bases between. The CDR3 loop is CASKTDPTYSPLHF. CDR3 coding DNA: TGTGCCAGCAAAACAGACCCCACGTATTCACCCCTCCACTTT.

The chain has TRBV5-1 and TRBJ1-3, with TRBD1 as a possible D gene (5 bases). CDR1 is SGHRS, CDR2 YFSETQ, per germline. The V and J ends lost 3 bases and 4 bases respectively, with 11 bases between them. This CDR3 spans 14 amino acids. CDR3: CASSSDNFGNTIYF. CDR3 DNA sequence: TGCGCCAGCAGCTCGGACAATTTCGGAAACACCATATATTTT. Complete variable domain (other parts from reference TRBV5-1 and TRBJ1-3): KAGVTQTPRYLIKTRGQQVTLSCSPISGHRSVSWYQQTPGQGLQFLFEYFSETQRNKGNFPGRFSGRQFSNSRSEMNVSTLELGDSALYLCASSSDNFGNTIYFGEGSWLTVV.

This chain uses TRBV5-6 with TRBJ2-1; TRBD2 agrees at 13 bases. CDR1 and CDR2 (germline): SGHDT, YYEEEE. The CDR3 extends over 16 amino acids. V shed 6 bases, J shed 4 bases, and the junction held 7 bases outside the gene matches. The CDR3 bases are TGTGCCAGCACCCGACTAGCGGGAGGCCCTTACAATGAGCAGTTCTTC. It yields the protein CASTRLAGGPYNEQFF.

The V and J genes are TRBV6-5 and TRBJ2-5, with 8 bases aligning to TRBD2. CDR3 size: 14 residues. CDR1 and CDR2 from the germline V gene are MNHEY and SVGAGI. Trimming at V came to 7 bases and at J to 1 base, leaving 5 bases not matched to a gene. The CDR3: CASKRAGVQETQYF. DNA of the CDR3: TGTGCCAGCAAGAGAGCGGGAGTCCAAGAGACCCAGTACTTC.

Only one count was recorded for this clone. The chain uses TRBV5-1 and TRBJ2-3; maybe TRBD2 (6 bases). V was pared by 0 bases and J by 0 bases, with 14 bases between. CDR3 length equals 17 residues. Germline-derived CDR1 and CDR2 are SGHRS and YFSETQ. The CDR3 is CASSLALSSDSTDTQYF. CDR3 DNA sequence: TGCGCCAGCAGCTTGGCCTTGTCTAGCGATAGCACAGATACGCAGTATTTT.

The rearrangement joins TRBV5-1 to TRBJ2-3; unclear D gene. CDR1 is SGHRS, CDR2 YFSETQ, per germline. CDR3 length: 12 residues. V was clipped by 0 bases and J by 4 bases, with 3 bases between them. CDR3 bases: TGCGCCAGCAGCTTGGGGGCAGATACGCAGTATTTT. Its translation: CASSLGADTQYF.

This clone appeared a single time. The gene calls are TRBV29-1 and TRBJ1-5; D is uncertain. This CDR3 comprises 13 residues. Per germline, CDR1 SQVTM and CDR2 ANQGSEA. Trimming cost V 6 bases and J 2 bases, with 11 bases left between them. The CDR3 sequence is CSVRTAGNQPQHF. The CDR3 DNA is TGCAGCGTCCGCACCGCGGGCAATCAGCCCCAGCATTTT.

The rearrangement uses TRBV11-2 and TRBJ2-5, with D maybe TRBD2 (5 bases). The CDR3 loop spans 13 amino acids. Germline CDR1 is SGHAT and CDR2 is FQNNGV. V shed 8 bases and J shed 0 bases, with 10 bases lying between them. This chain's CDR3 is CASGRGYQETQYF. The CDR3 DNA follows: TGTGCCAGCGGACGAGGGTACCAAGAGACCCAGTACTTC.

This chain connects TRBV2 to TRBJ1-3, with D possibly TRBD1 on 6 matching bases. The germline V gene encodes CDR1 SNHLY and CDR2 FYNNEI. This CDR3 is 16 amino acids long. V was shortened by 5 bases and J by 0 bases, with 14 bases between the two germline ends. The CDR3 spells CASSPQGLYSGNTIYF. CDR3 sequence (DNA): TGTGCCAGCAGTCCGCAGGGGCTCTACTCTGGAAACACCATATATTTT. The complete variable domain, with remaining parts taken from reference TRBV2 and TRBJ1-3, reads EPEVTQTPSHQVTQMGQEVILRCVPISNHLYFYWYRQILGQKVEFLVSFYNNEISEKSEIFDDQFSVERPDGSNFTLKIRSTKLEDSAMYFCASSPQGLYSGNTIYFGEGSWLTVV.

This rearrangement joins TRBV6-6 to TRBJ2-1, with TRBD1 matching over 7 bases. Germline values: CDR1 MNHNY, CDR2 SVGAGI (reference sequence). This CDR3 spans 14 amino acids. After removal of 5 bases from V and 5 bases from J, the junction contained 6 bases not matched to a gene. The CDR3 sequence: CASSATGINNEQFF. The CDR3 DNA sequence: TGTGCCAGCAGTGCGACAGGGATTAACAATGAGCAGTTCTTC.